Each of the 2 T cell receptor beta chains below was sequenced from the same sample in a study of identical twins. MiXCR was run by TCRdb on the 5' RACE reads, yielding one entry per CDR3 protein. Found here are 230,000 or so distinct CDR3 sequences, 6.5% to 9.5% of them singletons; the top ten hold approximately 3%. The sample was also linked to a second study, of yellow fever vaccine responses in identical twins.

The source material was CD8+ T cells sorted from blood. These receptors were taken from a woman younger than 35 in good health.

This clonotype appeared many times. The rearrangement joins TRBV11-2 to TRBJ2-7, with TRBD2 matching 7 bases. Looked up from germline, CDR1 is SGHAT and CDR2 is FQNNGV. The length of the CDR3 is 17 residues. The V segment lost 5 bases and the J segment 0 bases; nucleotides outside the gene matches: 13. The CDR3 bases are TGTGCCAGCAGCCTCAACGGGGGACTATTGAGCTCCTACGAGCAGTACTTC. Translation: CASSLNGGLLSSYEQYF.

This clonotype appeared many times. V is TRBV29-1 and J is TRBJ2-5; D possibly corresponds to TRBD1 (5 bases). This CDR3 contains 15 residues. The V gene lost 2 bases and the J gene lost 0 bases, with 13 bases spanning the gap. CDR1 SQVTM and CDR2 ANQGSEA come from the germline V gene. The CDR3: CSVEPDSEYQETQYF. The CDR3 DNA is TGCAGCGTTGAACCCGACAGCGAGTACCAAGAGACCCAGTACTTC.